The sequence of this T cell receptor (beta chain) was determined in a study of a mutant IDH1 vaccine in newly diagnosed glioma (dated by TCRdb to 2020 to 2022). For the study in its entirety: Vaccination started 4-6 weeks after radiotherapy alone, or was given together with temozolomide cycles in the groups whose treatment included chemotherapy. Of the roughly 33 treated patients, roughly 60% were male and about 40% were female, and the mean age was around 40 years. Before enrollment, patients had received standard therapy of radiotherapy alone, temozolomide alone, or radiochemotherapy with temozolomide; most received the combination. The week-35 safety follow-up was designated visit V12, and the week-47 end of study was designated visit V13. Peripheral blood samples were drawn at six visits, namely V03 (baseline), V05, V07, V10, V12 and V13. Longitudinal TCRB deep sequencing was performed for approximately 24 treated patients wherever samples were available for exploratory analyses.

The germline V gene yields ENHRY for CDR1 and SYGVKD for CDR2. Trimming takes 6 bases from V and 2 bases from J, and the germline ends sit 7 bases apart. The CDR3 contains 12 residues, cysteine and phenylalanine counted. The read is trimmed to its CDR3 DNA, 36 bases read in frame from base 1. According to the study, the label for this sample's time point signals: week 47, end of study. Every vaccine dose consisted of 300 ug of a 20-mer mutant IDH1 peptide in Montanide, administered subcutaneously together with topical imiquimod. Patients were given eight vaccinations, in weeks 1, 3, 5, 7, 11, 15, 19 and 23, which matched visits V03 through V10. All donors had newly diagnosed IDH1-mutant astrocytomas of WHO grade 3 or 4 that showed loss of nuclear ATRX. The samples were drawn from NOA16, a multicentre, single-arm, open-label phase I trial in Germany that tested a mutant IDH1 peptide vaccine in humans for the first time. Genomic DNA for TCRB sequencing was extracted from EDTA blood using the DNeasy Blood and Tissue Kit.

Overall results and qualifications from the work: Selection of PBMC samples for TCRB deep sequencing was based on availability. No apparent relationship was observed between pseudoprogression and alterations in the top peripheral T cell clonotypes detected by TCRB sequencing. The authors stated that sample limitations prevented analyses of patient blood samples from being reproduced. Immune responses induced by the vaccine were seen in over 90% of patients across multiple MHC alleles.

On this clone itself: The clone's antigen remains unknown. No per-base quality is available; no much larger clone lies one base away.

The method was the immunoSEQ multiplex PCR assay. Rearranged TCR beta chain sequences were amplified with the hsTCRB Kit following the manufacturer's protocol. An Illumina MiSeq was used to sequence the TCRB libraries. The original methods were these. The kit vendor's proprietary platform handled demultiplexing, trimming and gene mapping. TCRdb provides this immuneACCESS table in a form limited to in-frame rearrangements. Some clones are lacking; in checked studies, under half of them reflect an unresolved V gene, and why the rest are absent is not known. V and J calls and clone size are those listed in that table; D and trimming were worked out from the DNA. This sample lists 30,000 to 40,000 clones; around nine tenths were detected once. Of the sample, approximately 12% is held by the ten largest clones.

Sequencing used PBMCs, obtained from a glioma patient whose treatment included an IDH1 peptide vaccine. Rearrangement joined TRBV10-3 to TRBJ2-5; the best D guess is TRBD1, with 6 bases matching. This TCR was recovered from a woman between 25 and 40 years old with glioma. CDR3 region: CAIRQGQETQYF. The DNA is TGTGCCATCAGACAGGGACAAGAGACCCAGTACTTC.